Below, 32 T cell receptor beta chains from the same sample are listed, as sequenced in a study of blood T cell repertoires in COVID-19. The repertoire was sequenced with immunoSEQ multiplex PCR; TCRdb's copy has only in-frame clones and lacks some. The sample holds approximately 90,000 clones, approximately 86% seen once. The sample comprised peripheral blood. These receptor sequences come from a woman older than 75 with acute or convalescent COVID-19.

This chain joins TRBV29-1 and TRBJ1-1, with a possible D match to TRBD1 (6 bases). There are 13 residues in the CDR3. CDR1 and CDR2 (germline): SQVTM, ANQGSEA. The germline V and J ends were trimmed by 4 bases and 2 bases, with 11 bases remaining between them. The CDR3 sequence: CSVAWTANTEAFF. In nucleotides, the CDR3 is TGCAGCGTTGCCTGGACAGCCAACACTGAAGCTTTCTTT.

The chain carries TRBV2 and TRBJ2-3, with 7 positions matching TRBD1. V lost 7 bases, J lost 0 bases, and 4 bases stayed unmatched. CDR1 is SNHLY and CDR2 is FYNNEI in the germline V gene. This CDR3 has 14 residues. CDR3 coding DNA: TGTGCCAGCAACAGGGGCGCAAGCACAGATACGCAGTATTTT. It yields the protein CASNRGASTDTQYF.

The V gene is TRBV5-6, the J gene TRBJ2-3; tentative D call: TRBD2 (5 bases). V shed 1 base and J shed 0 bases, with 9 bases lying between them. This CDR3 comprises 15 residues. Germline V gene sequence: CDR1 SGHDT, CDR2 YYEEEE. DNA of the CDR3: TGTGCCAGCAGCTTGAGAGGGCTTAGCACAGATACGCAGTATTTT. Translated, it gives CASSLRGLSTDTQYF.

The chain is built from TRBV2 and TRBJ1-3; 10 bases agree with TRBD1. The trim removed 5 bases at V and 4 bases at J, leaving 8 bases unmatched. From germline, CDR1 is SNHLY and CDR2 FYNNEI. This CDR3 has 16 amino acids. The CDR3 DNA reads as TGTGCCAGCAGTTCAAGGGACAGGGGAAAAGGAAACACCATATATTTT. Protein product: CASSSRDRGKGNTIYF.

This clone was counted a single time. The rearrangement links TRBV15 to TRBJ1-6, with D possibly matching TRBD1 (6 bases). From germline, CDR1 is LNHNV and CDR2 YYDKDF (reference sequence). The V gene lost 5 bases and the J gene lost 9 bases, with 17 bases spanning the gap. This CDR3 is 15 amino acids long. This chain's CDR3 is CATSLRTVSGSPLHF. The CDR3, as DNA: TGTGCCACCAGCTTAAGGACAGTATCGGGTTCACCCCTCCACTTT.

CDR3 sequence: CASSVRVGGTYNEQFF. As DNA, the CDR3 is TGTGCCAGCAGCGTCAGGGTAGGAGGGACCTACAATGAGCAGTTCTTC. The chain has TRBV9 and TRBJ2-1, with D perhaps TRBD2 (6 bases). Deletions cut 2 bases from V and 2 bases from J, with 14 bases between. This CDR3 has 16 amino acids. In germline, CDR1 is SGDLS, CDR2 YYNGEE.

V is TRBV6-5 and J is TRBJ1-1; perhaps TRBD1 as D (5 bases). Trimming took 11 bases from V and 1 from J, leaving 14 bases between them. Germline V CDR1 and CDR2: MNHEY, SVGAGI. This CDR3 has 13 amino acids. CDR3 amino acids: CAGRQNTNTEAFF. The DNA of the CDR3 is TGTGCCGGAAGACAGAACACGAACACTGAAGCTTTCTTT.

The rearrangement uses TRBV4-2 and TRBJ2-6; D call uncertain. CDR3 length: 16 amino acids. V was trimmed by 1 base and J by 3 bases, leaving 10 bases between them. CDR1 and CDR2 from the germline V gene are LGHNA and YNFKEQ. CDR3 region: CASSQVGLYGANVLTF. The CDR3 DNA reads TGTGCCAGCAGCCAAGTGGGCTTGTATGGGGCCAACGTCCTGACTTTC.

The chain combines TRBV11-2 with TRBJ1-4; a weak D match, TRBD1 (5 bases). The CDR3 covers 16 residues. The V gene's germline CDR1 is SGHAT and CDR2 FQNNGV. The ends were cut back, 6 bases at V and 1 base at J, with 15 bases in the middle. The CDR3 protein is CASSKEGTLTNEKLFF. The CDR3 nucleotides are TGTGCCAGCAGTAAAGAGGGGACTCTAACTAATGAAAAACTGTTTTTT.

The chain couples TRBV6-6 to TRBJ2-1, with D possibly TRBD2 on 5 matching bases. This CDR3 region has 13 residues. Per the germline V gene, CDR1 is MNHNY and CDR2 is SVGAGI (reference sequence). Between the trimmed V and J ends, which lost 2 bases and 7 bases, there was a span of 9 bases. Here the CDR3 DNA reads TGTGCCAGCAGTTACAGCGGTAGGAATGAGCAGTTCTTC. Translated: CASSYSGRNEQFF.

The rearrangement links TRBV5-1 to TRBJ2-1; D uncertain. V lost 4 bases, J lost 7 bases, and 15 bases lay in between. Germline V gene data show CDR1 as SGHRS and CDR2 as YFSETQ. CDR3 length equals 14 residues. CDR3 nucleotide sequence: TGCGCCAGCAGCCCCGCGCCTCCTAGAAATGAGCAGTTCTTC. This encodes CASSPAPPRNEQFF.

The V gene is TRBV5-1, the J gene TRBJ1-4; 7 nucleotides align to TRBD1. V lost 5 bases to trimming and J lost 7 bases; unmatched junction nucleotides: 8. CDR3 length equals 14 residues. The germline V gene has CDR1 SGHRS and CDR2 YFSETQ. The CDR3 DNA sequence: TGCGCCAGCAGTCCTCAGGGGGTAGCTGAAAAACTGTTTTTT. This gives the protein CASSPQGVAEKLFF.

This clone came up once. The chain couples TRBV6-5 to TRBJ1-1; the match to TRBD1 covers 7 bases. The CDR3 extends over 15 amino acids. The V and J ends lost 7 bases and 5 bases, in that order; junction bases with no gene match: 13. The germline gives CDR1 MNHEY, CDR2 SVGAGI. The DNA for the CDR3 is TGTGCCAGCATCAAGACAGGGCTGGTTGGGACTGAAGCTTTCTTT. Translating gives CASIKTGLVGTEAFF.

V is TRBV18 and J is TRBJ2-5, with TRBD2 matching 9 bases. The ends lost 6 bases at V and 2 bases at J; junction bases unmatched: 13. The germline gives CDR1 KGHSH, CDR2 LQKENI. This CDR3 has 17 amino acids. The CDR3 bases are TGTGCCAGCTCCCCTCTTCCGGGACTAGCCCTTCAAGAGACCCAGTACTTC. Translation: CASSPLPGLALQETQYF.

This clone has just one count. The DNA of the CDR3 is TGTGCCAGCAGCTCCTGGGGGGGCCCCCACACCGGGGAGCTGTTTTTT. It yields the protein CASSSWGGPHTGELFF. The chain employs TRBV7-3 and TRBJ2-2; a possible D gene is TRBD2 (7 bases). Per the germline V gene, CDR1 is SGHTA and CDR2 is FQGTGA. V shed 4 bases and J shed 3 bases, with 15 bases lying between them. The length of the CDR3 is 16 residues.

This chain links TRBV2 with TRBJ2-3; 9 bases fit TRBD1. V shed 6 bases and J 0 bases; nucleotides not matched to a gene: 7. The CDR3 has 16 residues. The V gene's germline CDR1 is SNHLY and CDR2 FYNNEI. CDR3: CASRRQGGPSTDTQYF. The CDR3 bases are TGTGCCAGCAGGAGACAGGGGGGGCCTAGCACAGATACGCAGTATTTT.

The chain is built from TRBV6-6 and TRBJ1-2, with 8 bases lining up with TRBD1. This CDR3 has 13 residues. Trimming took 5 bases from V and 6 from J; bases not matched to a gene: 5. Germline CDR1 MNHNY, CDR2 SVGAGI (reference sequence). CDR3 sequence (DNA): TGTGCCAGCAGTACCATACAGGGGGATGGCTACACCTTC. Amino acid sequence: CASSTIQGDGYTF.

This clone showed up just once. The J gene is TRBJ2-1, the V gene TRBV4-2; 10 bases align to TRBD2. V trimming: 0 bases; J trimming: 1 base; junction bases outside the gene matches: 15. The CDR3 runs 21 residues. Germline V lookup: CDR1 LGHNA, CDR2 YNFKEQ. The CDR3 loop is CASSQDRVAGGRRRSYNEQFF. The CDR3 nucleotides read TGTGCCAGCAGCCAAGATCGAGTAGCGGGGGGCCGAAGGCGGTCCTACAATGAGCAGTTCTTC.

The V call is TRBV18, the J call TRBJ1-1, with TRBD1 identical over 9 bases. The CDR3 spans 14 residues. V was pared by 3 bases and J by 7 bases, with 6 bases of the junction left unmatched. CDR1 KGHSH and CDR2 LQKENI come from the germline V gene. CDR3 sequence (DNA): TGTGCCAGCTCACCGGGACAGGGTTTGGGTGAAGCTTTCTTT. Translating it yields CASSPGQGLGEAFF.

The chain joins TRBV4-1 to TRBJ2-3; 9 bases align to TRBD2. Trimming at V came to 1 base and at J to 7 bases, leaving 9 bases not matched to a gene. This CDR3 comprises 16 residues. Germline CDR1 reads MGHRA; CDR2 reads YSYEKL. The CDR3 DNA follows: TGCGCCAGCAGCCAAGTAGGAGGTGCGGGAGGGAATACGCAGTATTTT. Its protein is CASSQVGGAGGNTQYF.

This chain links TRBV2 with TRBJ1-1; 7 bases match TRBD1. The germline V gene has CDR1 SNHLY and CDR2 FYNNEI. J lost 7 bases, V lost 4 bases, and 3 bases had no gene match. The CDR3 totals 12 residues. This chain's CDR3 is CASSGDSREAFF. The CDR3 nucleotides are TGTGCCAGCAGTGGGGACAGCCGTGAAGCTTTCTTT. Filled out from reference TRBV2 and TRBJ1-1, the complete variable domain reads EPEVTQTPSHQVTQMGQEVILRCVPISNHLYFYWYRQILGQKVEFLVSFYNNEISEKSEIFDDQFSVERPDGSNFTLKIRSTKLEDSAMYFCASSGDSREAFFGQGTRLTVV.

For this clone: Other DNA sequences from this sample encode an identical CDR3 as well. The chain carries TRBV5-1 and TRBJ1-1, with 7 bases fitting TRBD1. The CDR3 runs 15 residues. The junction had 7 bases not matched to a gene; V was cut back by 1 base and J by 4 bases. Germline loops: CDR1 SGHRS, CDR2 YFSETQ. The CDR3 here is CASSLTSTGATEAFF. CDR3 DNA sequence: TGCGCCAGCAGCTTGACCTCCACAGGGGCCACTGAAGCTTTCTTT.

J is TRBJ2-7 and V is TRBV7-3; D is unclear. Trimming stripped 5 bases from V and 3 bases from J, with 11 bases between. CDR3 length: 13 residues. The germline V gene has CDR1 SGHTA and CDR2 FQGTGA. The CDR3 DNA is TGTGCCAGCAGCCTCAACAGTTACTACGAGCAGTACTTC. Amino acids: CASSLNSYYEQYF. Filled out from reference TRBV7-3 and TRBJ2-7, the complete variable domain reads GAGVSQTPSNKVTEKGKYVELRCDPISGHTALYWYRQSLGQGPEFLIYFQGTGAADDSGLPNDRFFAVRPEGSVSTLKIQRTERGDSAVYLCASSLNSYYEQYFGPGTRLTVT.

This chain's CDR3 is CASSLDTPNTGELFF. CDR3 DNA sequence: TGTGCCAGCAGCTTGGACACCCCGAACACCGGGGAGCTGTTTTTT. This chain connects TRBV5-5 to TRBJ2-2; unclear D gene. Looked up from germline, CDR1 is SGHKS and CDR2 is YYEKEE (reference sequence). The CDR3 is made up of 15 amino acids. V lost 0 bases to trimming and J lost 0 bases, with 6 bases between them.

The V gene is TRBV7-2, the J gene TRBJ2-4; TRBD2 matches 8 bases. The V gene end was trimmed by 5 bases and the J gene end by 9 bases; junction bases not matched to a gene: 3. CDR3 length: 12 amino acids. Germline V CDR1 and CDR2: SGHTA, FQGNSA. This chain's CDR3 is CASSPGGAIQYF. DNA of the CDR3: TGTGCCAGCAGCCCCGGGGGGGCCATTCAGTACTTC.

This clone was counted between two and nine times. The J gene is TRBJ2-7, the V gene TRBV19, with D tentatively TRBD2 (6 bases). Germline-derived CDR1 and CDR2 are LNHDA and SQIVND (reference sequence). The CDR3 has 13 residues. V was pared by 1 base and J by 6 bases, with 10 bases between. The CDR3 here is CASSIVGGLEQYF. The CDR3 DNA follows: TGTGCCAGTAGTATAGTTGGAGGGCTCGAGCAGTACTTC.

The chain employs TRBV24-1 and TRBJ1-2; 7 bases are shared with TRBD1. The CDR3 contains 14 residues. V shed 5 bases and J 3 bases; nucleotides not matched to a gene: 5. Germline assignment: CDR1 KGHDR and CDR2 SFDVKD. This chain's CDR3 is CATSGTGTDYGYTF. CDR3 nucleotide sequence: TGTGCCACCAGTGGAACCGGGACAGACTATGGCTACACCTTC.

This chain uses TRBV7-9 with TRBJ1-2; D perhaps matches TRBD1 (5 bases). V was clipped by 10 bases and J by 4 bases, with 19 bases between them. CDR1 SEHNR and CDR2 FQNEAQ come from the germline V gene (reference sequence). CDR3 length equals 14 residues. CDR3 DNA sequence: TGTGCCACTTATCCAGGGAGGCAAGGCTATGGCTACACCTTC. It is translated as CATYPGRQGYGYTF. Based on the CDR3 plus reference TRBV7-9 and TRBJ1-2, the full variable domain is DTGVSQNPRHKITKRGQNVTFRCDPISEHNRLYWYRQTLGQGPEFLTYFQNEAQLEKSRLLSDRFSAERPKGSFSTLEIQRTEQGDSAMYLCATYPGRQGYGYTFGSGTRLTVV.

The chain couples TRBV7-2 to TRBJ2-1; 11 bases are shared with TRBD2. V lost 5 bases and J lost 9; bases outside the gene matches: 12. The CDR3 consists of 16 residues. From germline, CDR1 is SGHTA and CDR2 FQGNSA. As DNA, the CDR3 is TGTGCCAGCAGCCCCTGGGGTAGCGGGGGGGCGTCTGAGCAGTTCTTC. Translation gives CASSPWGSGGASEQFF.

This chain's CDR3 is CASSPRGNGYTF. The DNA for the CDR3 is TGTGCCAGCAGTCCCAGAGGGAATGGCTACACCTTC. This chain joins TRBV27 and TRBJ1-2; D call uncertain. This CDR3 contains 12 residues. V shed 5 bases and J shed 6 bases, with 10 bases lying between them. Germline V gene sequence: CDR1 MNHEY, CDR2 SMNVEV (reference sequence).

V usage is TRBV21-1 and J usage is TRBJ1-2. TRBV21-1 is a documented pseudogene. This CDR3 is built from 14 residues. CDR3 protein: CASSFEREGYGYTF. The CDR3 bases are TGTGCCAGCAGCTTTGAACGGGAGGGGTATGGCTACACCTTC.

V and J are TRBV10-3 and TRBJ2-1; TRBD1 aligns across 9 bases. The CDR3 loop spans 13 amino acids. Trimming at V came to 5 bases and at J to 8 bases, leaving 4 bases not matched to a gene. Germline V gene data show CDR1 as ENHRY and CDR2 as SYGVKD. This chain's CDR3 is CAISRDRVDEQFF. The DNA for the CDR3 is TGTGCCATCAGTCGGGACAGGGTTGATGAGCAGTTCTTC.